This TCR beta chain is from a study of blood T cell repertoires in COVID-19. Under the authors' procedure: Cell counts per sample came from amplifying reference gene primers. Sequencing was performed with immunoSEQ multiplex PCR; in TCRdb, only in-frame clones are kept and a portion is missing. V and J calls and clone size are those listed in that table; D and trimming were worked out from the DNA. The sample consists of approximately 300,000 clones, over 90% of them appearing once. Cohorts were based on clinical histories the participants reported. The CDR3 is 15 amino acids. The source is a woman aged 30 to 39 who had been exposed to COVID-19. J is TRBJ1-1 and V is TRBV1; the DNA was not used to check the table's D call, TRBD1. TRBV1 is given as a pseudogene. Material for sequencing was PBMCs or T cells enriched from blood (not recorded which). CDR3 region: CTSSQGRGSNTEAFF. The CDR3 DNA follows: TGCACCAGCAGCCAAGGCAGGGGATCAAACACTGAAGCTTTCTTT.